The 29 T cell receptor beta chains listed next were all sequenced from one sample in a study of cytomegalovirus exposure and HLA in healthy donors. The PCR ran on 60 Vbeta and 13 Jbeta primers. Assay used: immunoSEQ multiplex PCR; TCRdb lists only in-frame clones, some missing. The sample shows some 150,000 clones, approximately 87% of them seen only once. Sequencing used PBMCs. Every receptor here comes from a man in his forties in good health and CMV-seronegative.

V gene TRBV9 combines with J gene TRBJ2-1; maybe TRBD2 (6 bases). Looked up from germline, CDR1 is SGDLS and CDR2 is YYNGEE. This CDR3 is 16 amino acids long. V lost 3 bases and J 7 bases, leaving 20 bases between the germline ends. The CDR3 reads CASSATAGWGVNEQFF. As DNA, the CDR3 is TGTGCCAGCAGCGCCACCGCGGGGTGGGGCGTTAATGAGCAGTTCTTC. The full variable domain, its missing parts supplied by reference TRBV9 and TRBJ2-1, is DSGVTQTPKHLITATGQRVTLRCSPRSGDLSVYWYQQSLDQGLQFLIQYYNGEERAKGNILERFSAQQFPDLHSELNLSSLELGDSALYFCASSATAGWGVNEQFFGPGTRLTVL.

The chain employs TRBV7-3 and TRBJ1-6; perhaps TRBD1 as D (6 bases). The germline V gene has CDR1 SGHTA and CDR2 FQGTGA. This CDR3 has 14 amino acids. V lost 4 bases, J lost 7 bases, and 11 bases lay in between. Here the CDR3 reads CASSSQGWNSPLHF. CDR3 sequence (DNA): TGTGCCAGCAGCTCACAGGGTTGGAATTCACCCCTCCACTTT.

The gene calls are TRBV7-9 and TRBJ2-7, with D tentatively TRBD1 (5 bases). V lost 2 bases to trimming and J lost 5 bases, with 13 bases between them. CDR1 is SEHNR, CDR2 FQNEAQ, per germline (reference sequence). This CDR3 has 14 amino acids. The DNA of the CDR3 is TGTGCCAGCAGCTTATCACAGGCTTTAAACGAGCAGTACTTC. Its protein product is CASSLSQALNEQYF.

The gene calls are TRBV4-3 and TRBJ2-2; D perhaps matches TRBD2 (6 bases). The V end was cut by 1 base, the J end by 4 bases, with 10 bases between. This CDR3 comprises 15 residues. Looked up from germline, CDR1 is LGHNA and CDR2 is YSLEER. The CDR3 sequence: CASSQAQGGTGELFF. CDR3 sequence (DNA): TGCGCCAGCAGCCAAGCCCAGGGAGGCACCGGGGAGCTGTTTTTT.

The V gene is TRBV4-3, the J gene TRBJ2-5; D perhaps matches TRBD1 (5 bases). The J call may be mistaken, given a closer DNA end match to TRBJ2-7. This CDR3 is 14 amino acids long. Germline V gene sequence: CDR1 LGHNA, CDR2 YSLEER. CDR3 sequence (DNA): TGCGCCAGCAGCCAAGACGTAAGGGGCTACGAGCAGTACTTC. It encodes CASSQDVRGYEQYF.

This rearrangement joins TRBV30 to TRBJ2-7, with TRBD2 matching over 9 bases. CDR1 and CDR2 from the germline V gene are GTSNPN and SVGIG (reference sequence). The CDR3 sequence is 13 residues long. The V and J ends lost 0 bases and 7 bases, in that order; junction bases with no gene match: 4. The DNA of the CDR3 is TGTGCCTGGAGTGTTAGCGGGAGCGGTGAGCAGTACTTC. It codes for CAWSVSGSGEQYF.

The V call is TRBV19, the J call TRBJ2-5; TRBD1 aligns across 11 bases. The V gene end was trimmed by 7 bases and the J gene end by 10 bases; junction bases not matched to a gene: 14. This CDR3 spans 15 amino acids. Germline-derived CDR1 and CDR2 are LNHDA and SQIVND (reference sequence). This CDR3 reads CASMRTGGPREDQYF. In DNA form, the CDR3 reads TGTGCCAGTATGAGGACAGGGGGCCCCCGGGAGGACCAGTACTTC.

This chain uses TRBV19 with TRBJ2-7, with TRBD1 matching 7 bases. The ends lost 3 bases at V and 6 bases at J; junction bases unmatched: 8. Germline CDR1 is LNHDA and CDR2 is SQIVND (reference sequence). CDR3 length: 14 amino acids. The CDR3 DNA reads TGTGCCAGTAGTATTGGGGCAGGGGGTGGCGAGCAGTACTTC. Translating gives CASSIGAGGGEQYF.

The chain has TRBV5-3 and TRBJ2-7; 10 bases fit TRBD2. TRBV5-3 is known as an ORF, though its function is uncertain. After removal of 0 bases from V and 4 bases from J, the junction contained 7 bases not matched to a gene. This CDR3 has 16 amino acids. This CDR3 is CARSLELAGAGYEQYF. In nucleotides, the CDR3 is TGTGCCAGAAGCTTGGAGCTAGCGGGAGCGGGGTACGAGCAGTACTTC.

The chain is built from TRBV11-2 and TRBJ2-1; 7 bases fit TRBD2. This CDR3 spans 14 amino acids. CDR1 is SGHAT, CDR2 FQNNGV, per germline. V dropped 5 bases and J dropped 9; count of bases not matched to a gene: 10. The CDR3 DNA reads TGTGCCAGCAGCCAGAGGGAGGGCCGCGGTGAGCAGTTCTTC. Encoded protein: CASSQREGRGEQFF.

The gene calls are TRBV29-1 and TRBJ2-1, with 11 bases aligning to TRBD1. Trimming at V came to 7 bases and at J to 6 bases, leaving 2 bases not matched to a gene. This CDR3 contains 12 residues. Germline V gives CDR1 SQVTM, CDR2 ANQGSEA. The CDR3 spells CSGDRGFNEQFF. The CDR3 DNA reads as TGCAGCGGGGACAGGGGGTTCAATGAGCAGTTCTTC.

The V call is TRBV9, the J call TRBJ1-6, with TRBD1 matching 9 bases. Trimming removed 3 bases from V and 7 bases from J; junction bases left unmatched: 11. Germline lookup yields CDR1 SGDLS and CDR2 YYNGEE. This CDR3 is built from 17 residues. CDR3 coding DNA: TGTGCCAGCAGCGCGACCTCACAGGGGGCTAAGAATTCACCCCTCCACTTT. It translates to CASSATSQGAKNSPLHF.

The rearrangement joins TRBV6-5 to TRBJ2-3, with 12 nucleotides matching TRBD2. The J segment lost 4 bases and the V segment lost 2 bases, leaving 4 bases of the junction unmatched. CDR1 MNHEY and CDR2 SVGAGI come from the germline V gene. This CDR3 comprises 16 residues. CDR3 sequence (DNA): TGTGCCAGCAGTTACGGGACTAGCGGGCGGGCAGATACGCAGTATTTT. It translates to CASSYGTSGRADTQYF.

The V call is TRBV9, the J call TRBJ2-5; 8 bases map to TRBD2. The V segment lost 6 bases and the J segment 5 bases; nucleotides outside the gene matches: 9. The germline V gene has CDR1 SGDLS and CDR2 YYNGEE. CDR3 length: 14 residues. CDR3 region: CASNPGGAEETQYF. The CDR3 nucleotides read TGTGCCAGCAACCCGGGGGGGGCTGAGGAGACCCAGTACTTC.

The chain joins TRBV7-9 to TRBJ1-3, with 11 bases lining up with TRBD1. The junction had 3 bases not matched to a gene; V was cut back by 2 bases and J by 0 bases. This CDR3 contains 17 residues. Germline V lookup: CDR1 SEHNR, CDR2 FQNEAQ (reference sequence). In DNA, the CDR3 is TGTGCCAGCAGCTTACGGACAGGGGGCCCCTCTGGAAACACCATATATTTT. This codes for CASSLRTGGPSGNTIYF.

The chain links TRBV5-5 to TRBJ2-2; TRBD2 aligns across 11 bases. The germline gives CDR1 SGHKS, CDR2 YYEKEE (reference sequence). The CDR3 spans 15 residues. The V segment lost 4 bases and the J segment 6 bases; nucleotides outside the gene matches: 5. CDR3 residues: CASSPWTSGSGELFF. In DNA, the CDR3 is TGTGCCAGCAGCCCGTGGACTAGCGGGTCCGGGGAGCTGTTTTTT.

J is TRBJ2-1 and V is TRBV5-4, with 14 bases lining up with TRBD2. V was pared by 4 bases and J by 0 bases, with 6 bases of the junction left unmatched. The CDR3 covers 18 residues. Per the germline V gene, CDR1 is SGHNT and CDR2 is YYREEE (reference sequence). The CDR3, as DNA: TGTGCCAGCAGCGTTACCGGGACTAGCGGGAGCTCCTACAATGAGCAGTTCTTC. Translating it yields CASSVTGTSGSSYNEQFF.

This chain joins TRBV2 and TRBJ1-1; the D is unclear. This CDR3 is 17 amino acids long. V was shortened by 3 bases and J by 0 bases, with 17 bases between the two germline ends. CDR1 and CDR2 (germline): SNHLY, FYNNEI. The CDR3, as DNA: TGTGCCAGCAGTGAGGCCAGGATCGAAGACATGAACACTGAAGCTTTCTTT. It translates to CASSEARIEDMNTEAFF.

The CDR3 bases are TGTGCCAGCGAGGGAAGGTTGAACACTGAAGCTTTCTTT. Its translation: CASEGRLNTEAFF. This rearrangement joins TRBV27 to TRBJ1-1; D unclear. The V gene's germline CDR1 is MNHEY and CDR2 SMNVEV (reference sequence). Trimming shortened V by 8 bases and J by 0 bases, and 10 bases separated the two germline ends. The CDR3 has 13 residues.

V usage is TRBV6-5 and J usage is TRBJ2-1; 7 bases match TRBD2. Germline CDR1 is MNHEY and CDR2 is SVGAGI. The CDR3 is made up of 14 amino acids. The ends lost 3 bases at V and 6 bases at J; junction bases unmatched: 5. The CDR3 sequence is CASSYGAGANEQFF. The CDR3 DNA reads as TGTGCCAGCAGTTATGGGGCGGGAGCCAATGAGCAGTTCTTC.

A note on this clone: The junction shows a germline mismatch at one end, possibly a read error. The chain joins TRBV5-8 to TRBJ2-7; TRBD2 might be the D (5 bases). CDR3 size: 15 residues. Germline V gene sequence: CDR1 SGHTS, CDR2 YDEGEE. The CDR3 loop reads CASTRYPGKSYGQYF. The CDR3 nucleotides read TGTGCCAGCACCCGATACCCGGGAAAATCCTACGGGCAGTACTTC.

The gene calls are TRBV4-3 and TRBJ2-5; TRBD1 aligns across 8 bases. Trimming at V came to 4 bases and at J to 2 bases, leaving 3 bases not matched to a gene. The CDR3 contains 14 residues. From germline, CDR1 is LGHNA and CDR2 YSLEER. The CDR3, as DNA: TGCGCCAGCAGCCCGCGACAGGGGCAAGAGACCCAGTACTTC. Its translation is CASSPRQGQETQYF.

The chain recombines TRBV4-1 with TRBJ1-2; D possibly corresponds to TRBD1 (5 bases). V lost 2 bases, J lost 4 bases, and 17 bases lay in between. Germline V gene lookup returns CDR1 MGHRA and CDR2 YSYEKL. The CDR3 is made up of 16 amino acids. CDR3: CASSQQRGLDSYGYTF. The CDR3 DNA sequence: TGCGCCAGCAGCCAACAACGCGGACTAGACAGCTATGGCTACACCTTC.

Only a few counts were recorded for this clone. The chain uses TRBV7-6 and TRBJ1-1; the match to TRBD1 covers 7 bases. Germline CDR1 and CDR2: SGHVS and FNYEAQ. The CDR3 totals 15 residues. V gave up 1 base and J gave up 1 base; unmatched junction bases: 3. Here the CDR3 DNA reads TGTGCCAGCAGCTTAGAGGGGACAGCGAACACTGAAGCTTTCTTT. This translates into CASSLEGTANTEAFF. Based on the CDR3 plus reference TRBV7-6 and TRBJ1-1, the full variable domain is GAGVSQSPRYKVTKRGQDVALRCDPISGHVSLYWYRQALGQGPEFLTYFNYEAQQDKSGLPNDRFSAERPEGSISTLTIQRTEQRDSAMYRCASSLEGTANTEAFFGQGTRLTVV.

This chain's CDR3 is CAWMGTSLSEQYF. In DNA, the CDR3 is TGTGCCTGGATGGGGACTAGCCTCAGTGAGCAGTACTTC. The chain joins TRBV30 to TRBJ2-7; TRBD2 agrees at 9 bases. Per germline, CDR1 GTSNPN and CDR2 SVGIG (reference sequence). The CDR3 sequence is 13 residues long. V lost 4 bases, J lost 7 bases, and 8 bases stayed unmatched. Drawing the rest from reference TRBV30 and TRBJ2-7, the complete variable domain is SQTIHQWPATLVQPVGSPLSLECTVEGTSNPNLYWYRQAAGRGLQLLFYSVGIGQISSEVPQNLSASRPQDRQFILSSKKLLLSDSGFYLCAWMGTSLSEQYFGPGTRLTVT.

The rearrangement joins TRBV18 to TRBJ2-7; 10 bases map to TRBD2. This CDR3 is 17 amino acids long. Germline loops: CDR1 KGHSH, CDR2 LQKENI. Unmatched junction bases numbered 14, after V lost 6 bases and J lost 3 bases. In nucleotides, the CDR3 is TGTGCCAGCTCTTCCGGGACTAGCGCTCGAGGACTCTACGAGCAGTACTTC. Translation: CASSSGTSARGLYEQYF.

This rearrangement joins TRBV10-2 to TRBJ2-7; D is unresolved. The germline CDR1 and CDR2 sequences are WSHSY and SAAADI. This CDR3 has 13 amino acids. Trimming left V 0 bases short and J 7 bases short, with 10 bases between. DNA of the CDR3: TGCGCCAGCAGTGAGTCGATGCGCGTAGAGCAGTACTTC. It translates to CASSESMRVEQYF.

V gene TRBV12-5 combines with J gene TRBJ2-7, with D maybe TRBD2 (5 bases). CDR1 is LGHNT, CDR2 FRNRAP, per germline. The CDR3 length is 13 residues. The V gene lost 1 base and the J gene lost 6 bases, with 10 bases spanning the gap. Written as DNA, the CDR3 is TGTGCTAGTGGTTTGGCCACTAGAAGCGAGCAGTACTTC. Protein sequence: CASGLATRSEQYF.

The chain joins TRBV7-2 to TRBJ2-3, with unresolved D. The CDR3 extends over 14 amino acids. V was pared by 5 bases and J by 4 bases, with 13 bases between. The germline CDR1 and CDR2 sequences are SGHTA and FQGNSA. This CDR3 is CASSPLSSSDTQYF. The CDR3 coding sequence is TGTGCCAGCAGCCCCCTCTCTTCCTCAGATACGCAGTATTTT.